The rows below give T cell receptor beta chains drawn from one sample of a study of blood T cell repertoires in COVID-19. Measured with immunoSEQ multiplex PCR; TCRdb has only the in-frame clones, and not every one. The repertoire has fewer than 350,000 clones, approximately 87% of them found once; the top ten carry 10% to 15%. The source material was peripheral blood. These receptors originate from a woman younger than 45 with COVID-19, enrolled during active disease. Both conserved end residues are part of each CDR3. The order of the fields is clone size, V gene, J gene, D gene, CDR3 protein, CDR3 DNA. D genes are given only for firm matches. Some rows mark clone size as missing; the rest say once, few, many or name a class of expanded clone.

NA	TRBV6-6	TRBJ1-2	TRBD1	CASSPRGQGFSYGYTF	TGTGCCAGCAGCCCAAGGGGGCAGGGATTTAGCTATGGCTACACCTTC
NA	TRBV19	TRBJ2-2	TRBD1	CASKARDRGNTGELFF	TGTGCCAGTAAGGCCCGGGACAGGGGGAACACCGGGGAGCTGTTTTTT
NA	TRBV5-8	TRBJ1-1	NA	CASSLWGDNTEAFF	TGTGCCAGCAGCTTATGGGGGGATAACACTGAAGCTTTCTTT
once	TRBV20-1	TRBJ2-7	NA	CSARQGHEQYF	TGCAGTGCTAGACAGGGCCACGAGCAGTACTTC
NA	TRBV7-8	TRBJ1-2	TRBD1	CASSSRDRGDYGYTF	TGTGCCAGCAGCTCCCGGGACAGGGGTGACTATGGCTACACCTTC
NA	TRBV7-9	TRBJ2-5	NA	CASSLAPPSRETQYF	TGTGCCAGCAGCTTAGCGCCTCCTAGCCGGGAGACCCAGTACTTC
once	TRBV4-1	TRBJ2-3	TRBD2	CASSQEEAGGTDTQYF	TGCGCCAGCAGCCAAGAAGAAGCGGGGGGTACAGATACGCAGTATTTT
NA	TRBV6-5	TRBJ2-5	TRBD1	CASSYLRTGEETQYF	TGTGCCAGCAGTTATCTGAGAACAGGGGAAGAGACCCAGTACTTC
NA	TRBV7-8	TRBJ2-3	TRBD2	CASSLVAGGLGDTQYF	TGTGCCAGCAGCTTAGTGGCGGGGGGCCTGGGAGATACGCAGTATTTT
NA	TRBV5-1	TRBJ1-1	NA	CASSPSPGGLGYTEAFF	TGCGCCAGCAGCCCCTCCCCAGGAGGACTTGGTTACACTGAAGCTTTCTTT
once	TRBV5-4	TRBJ2-7	TRBD2	CASSLGSSGGALYEQYF	TGTGCCAGCAGCTTGGGCTCTAGCGGGGGGGCCTTATACGAGCAGTACTTC
NA	TRBV7-8	TRBJ2-1	NA	CASSSRLEPYNEQFF	TGTGCCAGCAGCTCCCGATTGGAGCCCTACAATGAGCAGTTCTTC
NA	TRBV7-8	TRBJ2-7	TRBD2	CASILLAGETYEQYF	TGTGCCAGCATCCTACTAGCGGGGGAAACCTACGAGCAGTACTTC
NA	TRBV6-5	TRBJ2-7	NA	CASKRGSSYEQYF	TGTGCCAGCAAACGGGGATCCTCCTACGAGCAGTACTTC
NA	TRBV11-2	TRBJ1-1	TRBD1	CATSGTENTEAFF	TGTGCCACCAGCGGGACAGAAAACACTGAAGCTTTCTTT
NA	TRBV28	TRBJ1-5	NA	CASIEGGGNQPQHF	TGTGCCAGCATAGAGGGAGGGGGCAATCAGCCCCAGCATTTT
NA	TRBV19	TRBJ1-1	TRBD1	CASSTGTGGNTEAFF	TGTGCCAGTAGCACCGGGACAGGGGGGAACACTGAAGCTTTCTTT
NA	TRBV5-1	TRBJ2-5	TRBD1	CASSSGTGGAWETQYF	TGCGCCAGCAGTTCTGGGACAGGGGGCGCATGGGAGACCCAGTACTTC
NA	TRBV27	TRBJ1-5	NA	CASSRGFHQPQHF	TGTGCCAGCAGCCGGGGATTCCATCAGCCCCAGCATTTT
NA	TRBV11-3	TRBJ2-1	NA	CASSQTGHIEQFF	TGTGCCAGCAGTCAAACAGGGCATATCGAGCAGTTCTTC
NA	TRBV6-2/TRBV6-3	TRBJ2-1	NA	CASSRDSHNEQFF	TGTGCCAGCAGCAGAGACAGTCACAATGAGCAGTTCTTC
NA	TRBV15	TRBJ2-1	TRBD2	CATSWTRGGGFNEQFF	TGTGCCACCAGCTGGACACGGGGCGGGGGGTTCAATGAGCAGTTCTTC
many	TRBV18	TRBJ2-7	TRBD1	CASSRTGAIYEQYF	TGTGCCAGCTCACGGACAGGGGCGATCTACGAGCAGTACTTC
NA	TRBV7-6	TRBJ2-3	NA	CASSGQPADTQYF	TGTGCCAGCAGCGGACAGCCCGCAGATACGCAGTATTTT
NA	TRBV11-3	TRBJ1-1	TRBD1	CASSLTRTGGCKAFF	TGTGCCAGCAGCTTAACTCGGACAGGGGGCTGTAAAGCTTTCTTT
NA	TRBV7-2	TRBJ2-1	TRBD1	CASSPDPGQRQFF	TGTGCCAGCAGCCCCGACCCGGGACAGCGGCAGTTCTTC
NA	TRBV5-1	TRBJ2-3	NA	CASSLNQRLSSTDTQYF	TGCGCCAGCAGCTTAAATCAGAGACTCTCTAGCACAGATACGCAGTATTTT
NA	TRBV9	TRBJ1-2	NA	CASSVEQNYGYTF	TGTGCCAGCAGCGTAGAACAAAACTATGGCTACACCTTC
NA	TRBV2	TRBJ2-7	TRBD1	CASSPGTGSYEQYF	TGTGCCAGCAGTCCGGGGACAGGGTCTTACGAGCAGTACTTC
NA	TRBV4-1	TRBJ1-6	NA	CASSLLTTGNNSPLHF	TGCGCCAGCAGCCTATTAACGACAGGAAATAATTCACCCCTCCACTTT
NA	TRBV4-1	TRBJ1-3	NA	CASSQVSTTGHKMYF	TGCGCCAGCAGCCAAGTCTCAACAACGGGACACAAAATGTATTTT
NA	TRBV7-8	TRBJ2-1	TRBD2	CASSLRRSGGLQFF	TGTGCCAGCAGCTTAAGGAGGAGCGGGGGGTTACAGTTCTTC
NA	TRBV7-9	TRBJ2-5	NA	CASSGSAGPETQYF	TGTGCCAGCAGCGGGAGCGCGGGGCCAGAGACCCAGTACTTC
NA	TRBV28	TRBJ2-7	TRBD1	CASSLYGTGGSYEQYF	TGTGCCAGCAGTTTATACGGGACAGGGGGCAGCTACGAGCAGTACTTC
NA	TRBV19	TRBJ1-1	TRBD1	CASSDWDRGMNTEAFF	TGTGCCAGTAGTGATTGGGACAGGGGGATGAACACTGAAGCTTTCTTT
NA	TRBV12-5	TRBJ2-5	TRBD2	CASGGGGETQYF	TGTGCTAGTGGCGGGGGGGGCGAGACCCAGTACTTC
NA	TRBV19	TRBJ2-3	NA	CASRPDTEGTDTQYF	TGTGCCAGTAGACCGGACACCGAGGGCACAGATACGCAGTATTTT
NA	TRBV6-5	TRBJ1-6	NA	CASSYLGNSPLHF	TGTGCCAGCAGTTACCTCGGTAATTCACCCCTCCACTTT
NA	TRBV4-1	TRBJ2-3	NA	CASSQSGRSTDTQYF	TGCGCCAGCAGCCAAAGCGGGCGGTCCACAGATACGCAGTATTTT
NA	TRBV21-1	TRBJ1-2	NA	CASSKNKNLGYTF	TGTGCCAGCAGCAAAAACAAGAACCTTGGCTACACCTTC
few	TRBV28	TRBJ1-6	NA	CASSLWTDYSPLHF	TGTGCCAGCAGTTTGTGGACAGACTATTCACCCCTCCACTTT
few	TRBV27	TRBJ2-1	NA	CASSLRDSSYNEQFF	TGTGCCAGCAGTTTGAGAGACAGCTCCTACAATGAGCAGTTCTTC
NA	TRBV13	TRBJ2-7	TRBD1	CASSLQGVAYEQYF	TGTGCCAGCAGCTTACAGGGGGTCGCCTACGAGCAGTACTTC
NA	TRBV27	TRBJ1-6	NA	CASRQAGLYNSPLHF	TGTGCCAGCAGGCAAGCAGGGCTCTATAATTCACCCCTCCACTTT
NA	TRBV27	TRBJ1-2	TRBD1	CASSYRGGFEGYTF	TGTGCCAGCAGTTATAGAGGGGGCTTTGAAGGCTACACCTTC
NA	TRBV27	TRBJ2-6	NA	CASLEHAGANVLTF	TGTGCCAGCCTGGAGCATGCTGGGGCCAACGTCCTGACTTTC
NA	TRBV2	TRBJ1-5	NA	CASSRISHNQPQHF	TGTGCCAGCAGTCGTATTAGCCACAATCAGCCCCAGCATTTT
NA	TRBV5-4	TRBJ1-4	TRBD1	CASSSGLGTDNEKLFF	TGTGCCAGCAGCTCCGGTCTCGGGACAGATAATGAAAAACTGTTTTTT
NA	TRBV14	TRBJ2-7	TRBD1	CASSQEGWGQGVREQYF	TGTGCCAGCAGCCAAGAGGGCTGGGGACAGGGGGTTCGGGAGCAGTACTTC
NA	TRBV11-2	TRBJ1-6	NA	CASSLNRDSPLHF	TGTGCCAGCAGCTTAAATCGGGATTCACCCCTCCACTTT
NA	TRBV6-1	TRBJ2-7	NA	CASSEGRFTYEQYF	TGTGCCAGCAGTGAGGGCAGGTTTACCTACGAGCAGTACTTC
NA	TRBV5-1	TRBJ2-3	NA	CASSSLLGSADTQYF	TGCGCCAGCAGCTCGCTCCTAGGTTCCGCAGATACGCAGTATTTT
NA	TRBV7-9	TRBJ1-5	NA	CASSLSGLGQPQHF	TGTGCCAGCAGCTTATCAGGGCTCGGTCAGCCCCAGCATTTT
NA	TRBV5-4	TRBJ2-2	NA	CASSFGGSVTGELFF	TGTGCCAGCAGCTTCGGGGGAAGTGTCACCGGGGAGCTGTTTTTT
NA	TRBV19	TRBJ1-1	TRBD1	CASSTYRGRSEAFF	TGTGCCAGTAGTACCTACAGGGGGAGGTCTGAAGCTTTCTTT
NA	TRBV6-5	TRBJ1-2	NA	CASSSGGQYGYTF	TGTGCCAGCAGTTCCGGAGGACAGTATGGCTACACCTTC
once	TRBV29-1	TRBJ2-3	NA	CSVEPDRATDTQYF	TGCAGCGTTGAACCCGACAGAGCCACAGATACGCAGTATTTT